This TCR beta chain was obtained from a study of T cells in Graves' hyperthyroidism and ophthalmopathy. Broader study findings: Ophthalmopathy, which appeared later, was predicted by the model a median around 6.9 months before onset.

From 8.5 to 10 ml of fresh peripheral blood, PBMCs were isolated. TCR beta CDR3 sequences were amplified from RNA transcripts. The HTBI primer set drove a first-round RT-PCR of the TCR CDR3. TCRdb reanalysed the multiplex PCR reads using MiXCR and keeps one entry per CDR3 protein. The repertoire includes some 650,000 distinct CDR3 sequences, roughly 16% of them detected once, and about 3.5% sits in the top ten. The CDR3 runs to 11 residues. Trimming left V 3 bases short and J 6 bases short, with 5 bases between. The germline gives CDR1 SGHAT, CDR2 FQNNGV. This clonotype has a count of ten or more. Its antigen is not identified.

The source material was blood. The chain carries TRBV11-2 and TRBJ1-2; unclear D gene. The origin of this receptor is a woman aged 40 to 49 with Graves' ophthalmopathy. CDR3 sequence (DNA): TGTGCCAGCAGCTTCGGGGATGGCTACACCTTC. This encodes CASSFGDGYTF.